A single sample gave rise to the 4 T cell receptor beta chains below, sequenced in a study of blood T cell repertoires in COVID-19. Some clones are missing from TCRdb's copy, which holds only in-frame ones; the method was immunoSEQ multiplex PCR. The table lists about 210,000 clones, around 90% of them singletons. Specimen: peripheral blood. These receptors all come from a man aged 65 to 85 with acute or convalescent COVID-19.

This chain joins TRBV19 and TRBJ2-4; 10 positions match TRBD2. Trimming cost V 4 bases and J 3 bases; bases outside gene matches: 15. This CDR3 spans 19 amino acids. Germline V gene sequence: CDR1 LNHDA, CDR2 SQIVND (reference sequence). The CDR3 loop reads CASSSQRVAGGGGKNIQYF. As DNA, the CDR3 is TGTGCCAGTAGTAGTCAACGGGTAGCGGGAGGCGGGGGCAAAAACATTCAGTACTTC.

The V and J genes are TRBV5-1 and TRBJ2-2, with TRBD2 matching 7 bases. CDR3 length: 16 amino acids. Germline V gives CDR1 SGHRS, CDR2 YFSETQ. V was clipped by 0 bases and J by 5 bases; unmatched bases: 7. The CDR3 sequence: CASSLGLRERTGELFF. As DNA, the CDR3 is TGCGCCAGCAGCTTGGGATTGCGGGAGAGGACCGGGGAGCTGTTTTTT. Using reference TRBV5-1 and TRBJ2-2 for the parts outside the CDR3, the full variable domain is KAGVTQTPRYLIKTRGQQVTLSCSPISGHRSVSWYQQTPGQGLQFLFEYFSETQRNKGNFPGRFSGRQFSNSRSEMNVSTLELGDSALYLCASSLGLRERTGELFFGEGSRLTVL.

This clone was picked up many times. The chain couples TRBV19 to TRBJ1-5; the match to TRBD1 covers 10 bases. Looked up from germline, CDR1 is LNHDA and CDR2 is SQIVND (reference sequence). The length of the CDR3 is 12 residues. V lost 7 bases to trimming and J lost 13 bases; unmatched junction nucleotides: 7. CDR3 DNA: TGTGCCAGTAAGGGACAGGGGCCTCATCAGCATTTT. It codes for CASKGQGPHQHF.

The J gene is TRBJ2-3, the V gene TRBV10-2; TRBD2 aligns across 10 bases. This CDR3 has 15 amino acids. From germline, CDR1 is WSHSY and CDR2 SAAADI. V shed 7 bases and J 4 bases; nucleotides not matched to a gene: 8. CDR3 DNA: TGCGCCAGCAAGAAGATAGCGGGAGGAGCAGATACGCAGTATTTT. Encoded protein: CASKKIAGGADTQYF.